One sample yielded the 12 T cell receptor beta chains listed below, sequenced in a study of control samples from healthy donors and cancer patients. Libraries were prepared by immunoSEQ multiplex PCR; TCRdb keeps only in-frame clonotypes and omits some of them. Here the sample spans 100,000 to 150,000 clones, 87% being singletons. Sequenced material: blood. These receptors originate from a man between 18 and 29 years old in good health.

The chain carries TRBV28 and TRBJ2-2, with 7 positions matching TRBD1. The CDR3 consists of 13 residues. Trimming removed 8 bases from V and 3 bases from J; junction bases left unmatched: 3. CDR1 is MDHEN, CDR2 SYDVKM, per germline. The CDR3 protein is CASGQEYTGELFF. CDR3 DNA sequence: TGTGCCAGCGGACAGGAATACACCGGGGAGCTGTTTTTT.

This CDR3 is CASSLWTGVSYTEAFF. The CDR3 DNA follows: TGTGCCAGCAGCCTGTGGACAGGGGTTTCGTACACTGAAGCTTTCTTT. This chain uses TRBV9 with TRBJ1-1, with 9 nucleotides matching TRBD1. The V and J ends lost 4 bases and 3 bases, in that order; junction bases with no gene match: 10. The CDR3 has 16 residues. Germline V gives CDR1 SGDLS, CDR2 YYNGEE. Full variable domain (remainder filled in from reference TRBV9 and TRBJ1-1): DSGVTQTPKHLITATGQRVTLRCSPRSGDLSVYWYQQSLDQGLQFLIQYYNGEERAKGNILERFSAQQFPDLHSELNLSSLELGDSALYFCASSLWTGVSYTEAFFGQGTRLTVV.

The V and J genes are TRBV4-2 and TRBJ2-3; 7 nucleotides agree with TRBD2. Per germline, CDR1 LGHNA and CDR2 YNFKEQ. The CDR3 runs to 17 residues. Trimming at V came to 0 bases and at J to 4 bases, leaving 10 bases not matched to a gene. As DNA, the CDR3 is TGTGCCAGCAGCCAAGAAGTAGGCGGGAGAAACGCAGATACGCAGTATTTT. The encoded protein is CASSQEVGGRNADTQYF.

This sequence joins TRBV5-1 and TRBJ2-7; D ambiguous. Germline lookup yields CDR1 SGHRS and CDR2 YFSETQ. V lost 2 bases, J lost 5 bases, and 11 bases lay in between. The CDR3 extends over 13 amino acids. In nucleotides, the CDR3 is TGCGCCAGCAGCTTCCGTGAGAGGAACGAGCAGTACTTC. This translates into CASSFRERNEQYF.

The rearrangement links TRBV5-1 to TRBJ1-3; possible D gene TRBD1, 5 bases. Germline loops: CDR1 SGHRS, CDR2 YFSETQ. The length of the CDR3 is 13 residues. With 4 bases removed from V and 4 bases from J, the gap between germline ends came to 9 bases. CDR3 bases: TGCGCCAGCAGCACGGGGCCAGGAAACACCATATATTTT. This sequence encodes CASSTGPGNTIYF.

The chain is built from TRBV28 and TRBJ1-1; D ambiguous. Deletions cut 5 bases from V and 0 bases from J, with 4 bases between. The CDR3 is 12 residues long. Germline-derived CDR1 and CDR2 are MDHEN and SYDVKM. The CDR3 here is CASSPLNTEAFF. CDR3 nucleotide sequence: TGTGCCAGCAGTCCCTTGAACACTGAAGCTTTCTTT.

The chain couples TRBV10-3 to TRBJ2-7; TRBD2 is a possible D gene (6 bases). In germline, CDR1 is ENHRY, CDR2 SYGVKD. This CDR3 is 15 amino acids long. Trimming removed 2 bases at V and 5 bases at J, with 16 bases between. The CDR3 region is CAISERRGAGNEQYF. The CDR3 region has the DNA TGTGCCATCAGTGAGAGGAGGGGCGCCGGGAACGAGCAGTACTTC.

This chain joins TRBV9 and TRBJ1-1, with D unclear. CDR1 and CDR2 (germline): SGDLS, YYNGEE. The CDR3 contains 12 residues. V was clipped by 3 bases and J by 8 bases, with 11 bases between them. CDR3 sequence reads: CASSGIGNEAFF. The CDR3 region has the DNA TGTGCCAGCAGCGGTATAGGGAACGAAGCTTTCTTT.

V and J are TRBV10-1 and TRBJ2-5; D not certain. V was shortened by 0 bases and J by 2 bases, with 1 base between the two germline ends. Germline V CDR1 and CDR2: WNHNN, SYGVQD (reference sequence). The CDR3 is made up of 12 amino acids. The CDR3 nucleotides read TGCGCCAGCAGTGAGTCGCAAGAGACCCAGTACTTC. Protein: CASSESQETQYF.

The J gene is TRBJ2-7, the V gene TRBV19, with D hard to call. The CDR3 consists of 15 residues. CDR1 LNHDA and CDR2 SQIVND come from the germline V gene (reference sequence). V lost 0 bases, J lost 3 bases, and 12 bases lay in between. The CDR3 protein is CASSIDPTDLYEQYF. Written as DNA, the CDR3 is TGTGCCAGTAGTATAGATCCGACGGACCTCTACGAGCAGTACTTC.

The chain carries TRBV6-6 and TRBJ1-2; weak D call: TRBD1 (5 bases). Germline V gives CDR1 MNHNY, CDR2 SVGAGI (reference sequence). CDR3 size: 12 residues. Trimming removed 11 bases from V and 7 bases from J, with 17 bases in between. CDR3 DNA: TGTGCCTTAGCAGGGTTGGGCGGTGGCTACACCTTC. Translating gives CALAGLGGGYTF.

This chain uses TRBV12-3 or TRBV12-4 with TRBJ2-1; no reliable D call. Trimming shortened V by 6 bases and J by 6 bases, and 6 bases separated the two germline ends. This CDR3 has 11 residues. CDR3 nucleotide sequence: TGTGCCAGCAGGACGCGCAATGAGCAGTTCTTC. Protein: CASRTRNEQFF.